Listed below are T cell receptor beta chains from one sample, sequenced in a study of cytomegalovirus exposure and HLA in healthy donors. TCRdb's copy holds only in-frame clones and misses some; the assay was immunoSEQ multiplex PCR. The repertoire consists of over 200,000 clones, with around 90% occurring once and the leading ten covering about 2.7%. Sequenced sample: PBMCs. All receptors derive from a woman younger than 30 in good health and CMV-seronegative. Each CDR3 is given with its conserved first and last residue. Fields, in order: clone size, V gene, D gene, J gene, CDR3 DNA, CDR3 protein. D genes are given only for firm matches. Clone sizes are given selectively: once, few, many, or a class where the clone is expanded.

clone_size: once
v_call: TRBV23-1
d_call: TRBD1
j_call: TRBJ1-5
cdr3_nt: TGCGCCAGCAGTCAAGTACCGGGACAGGGGATGGAGGAAGATCAGCCCCAGCATTTT
cdr3_aa: CASSQVPGQGMEEDQPQHF

clone_size: -
v_call: TRBV28
d_call: -
j_call: TRBJ2-5
cdr3_nt: TGTGCCAGCCGGGGGACGCAAGAGACCCAGTACTTC
cdr3_aa: CASRGTQETQYF

clone_size: -
v_call: TRBV7-7
d_call: -
j_call: TRBJ2-1
cdr3_nt: TGTGCTAGCAGCTTAATGGGCAGCAATGAGCAGTTCTTC
cdr3_aa: CASSLMGSNEQFF

clone_size: -
v_call: TRBV27
d_call: -
j_call: TRBJ2-7
cdr3_nt: TGTGCCAGCAGTTCTTTCCTCGGGAATACCTACGAGCAGTACTTC
cdr3_aa: CASSSFLGNTYEQYF

clone_size: -
v_call: TRBV5-1
d_call: -
j_call: TRBJ2-3
cdr3_nt: TGCGCCAGCAGCCCCGGTCGTTTAGATACGCAGTATTTT
cdr3_aa: CASSPGRLDTQYF

clone_size: -
v_call: TRBV27
d_call: TRBD1
j_call: TRBJ1-2
cdr3_nt: TGTGCCAGCAGTCCTACAGGGGGCTATGGCTACACCTTC
cdr3_aa: CASSPTGGYGYTF

clone_size: -
v_call: TRBV28
d_call: TRBD2
j_call: TRBJ2-1
cdr3_nt: TGTGCCAGCAGTTTAACGGAAGCCGGGACTAGTCTCGATGAGCAGTTCTTC
cdr3_aa: CASSLTEAGTSLDEQFF

clone_size: -
v_call: TRBV28
d_call: TRBD1
j_call: TRBJ1-5
cdr3_nt: TGTGCCAGCAGGTTGACAGGGGCTAATCAGCCCCAGCATTTT
cdr3_aa: CASRLTGANQPQHF

clone_size: -
v_call: TRBV5-1
d_call: -
j_call: TRBJ2-7
cdr3_nt: TGCGCCAGCAGCGTCGGAAGCTGGGCCGAGCAGTACTTC
cdr3_aa: CASSVGSWAEQYF

clone_size: -
v_call: TRBV4-3
d_call: TRBD1
j_call: TRBJ1-4
cdr3_nt: TGCGCCAGCAGCCAAGACAGGGGGACTAATGAAAAACTGTTTTTT
cdr3_aa: CASSQDRGTNEKLFF

clone_size: -
v_call: TRBV15
d_call: -
j_call: TRBJ1-1
cdr3_nt: TGTGCCACCAGCAGAGCAGGGGTGATGGGCACTGAAGCTTTCTTT
cdr3_aa: CATSRAGVMGTEAFF

clone_size: -
v_call: TRBV29-1
d_call: -
j_call: TRBJ1-3
cdr3_nt: TGCAGCGTCTTACTTGGAAACACCATATATTTT
cdr3_aa: CSVLLGNTIYF

clone_size: -
v_call: TRBV5-4
d_call: -
j_call: TRBJ2-2
cdr3_nt: TGTGCCAGCGGGGGCGCCCTACGGGGCACCGGGGAGCTGTTTTTT
cdr3_aa: CASGGALRGTGELFF

clone_size: -
v_call: TRBV6-5
d_call: -
j_call: TRBJ2-7
cdr3_nt: TGTGCCAGCAGTCCCCATCGAGAGGTCTACGAGCAGTACTTC
cdr3_aa: CASSPHREVYEQYF

clone_size: -
v_call: TRBV4-3
d_call: -
j_call: TRBJ1-1
cdr3_nt: TGCGCCAGCAGCCAACAGGACAGTGTGAACACTGAAGCTTTCTTT
cdr3_aa: CASSQQDSVNTEAFF

clone_size: -
v_call: TRBV7-2
d_call: -
j_call: TRBJ2-2
cdr3_nt: TGTGCCAGCAGCACACCAAAAGCGGAGCCGAACACCGGGGAGCTGTTTTTT
cdr3_aa: CASSTPKAEPNTGELFF